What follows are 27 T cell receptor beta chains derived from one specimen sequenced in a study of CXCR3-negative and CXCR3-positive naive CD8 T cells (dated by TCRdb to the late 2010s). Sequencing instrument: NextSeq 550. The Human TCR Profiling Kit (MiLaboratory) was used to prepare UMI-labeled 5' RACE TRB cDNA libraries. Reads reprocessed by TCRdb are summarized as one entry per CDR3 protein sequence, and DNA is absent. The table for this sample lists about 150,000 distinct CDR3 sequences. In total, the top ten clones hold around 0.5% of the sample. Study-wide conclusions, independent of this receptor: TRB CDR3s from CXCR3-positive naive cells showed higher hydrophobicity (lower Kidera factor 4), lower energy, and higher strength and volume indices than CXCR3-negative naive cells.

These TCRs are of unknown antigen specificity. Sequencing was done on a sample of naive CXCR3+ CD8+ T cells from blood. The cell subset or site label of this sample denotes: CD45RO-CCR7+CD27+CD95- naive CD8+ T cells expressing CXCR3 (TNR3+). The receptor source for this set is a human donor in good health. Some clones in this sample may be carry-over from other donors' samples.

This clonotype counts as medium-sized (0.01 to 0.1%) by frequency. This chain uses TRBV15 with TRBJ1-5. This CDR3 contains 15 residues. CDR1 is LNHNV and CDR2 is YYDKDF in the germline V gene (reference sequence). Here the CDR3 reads CATSRDGGSNQPQHF. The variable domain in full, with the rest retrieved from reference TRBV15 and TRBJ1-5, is DAMVIQNPRYQVTQFGKPVTLSCSQTLNHNVMYWYQQKSSQAPKLLFHYYDKDFNNEADTPDNFQSRRPNTSFCFLDIRSPGLGDTAMYLCATSRDGGSNQPQHFGDGTRLSIL.

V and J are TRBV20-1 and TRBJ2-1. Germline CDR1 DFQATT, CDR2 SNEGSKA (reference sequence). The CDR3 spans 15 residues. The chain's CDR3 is CSAEAWHKVSNEQFF.

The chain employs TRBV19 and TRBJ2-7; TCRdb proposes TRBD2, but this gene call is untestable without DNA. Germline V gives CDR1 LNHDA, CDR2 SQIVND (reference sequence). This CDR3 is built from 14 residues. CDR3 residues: CASSSEGSSYEQFF.

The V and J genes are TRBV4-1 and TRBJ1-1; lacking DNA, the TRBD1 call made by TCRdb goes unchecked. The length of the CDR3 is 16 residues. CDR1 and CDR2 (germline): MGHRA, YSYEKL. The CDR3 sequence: CASSFGQGFMNTEAFF.

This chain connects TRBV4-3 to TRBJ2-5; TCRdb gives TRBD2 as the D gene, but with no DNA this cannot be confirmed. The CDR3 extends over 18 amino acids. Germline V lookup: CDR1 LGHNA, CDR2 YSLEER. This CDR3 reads CASSQDLEGLAGAETQYF.

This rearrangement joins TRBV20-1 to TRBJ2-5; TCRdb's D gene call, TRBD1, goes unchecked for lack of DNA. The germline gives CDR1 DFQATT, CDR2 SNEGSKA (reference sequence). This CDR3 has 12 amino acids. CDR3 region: CSARDWGETQYF.

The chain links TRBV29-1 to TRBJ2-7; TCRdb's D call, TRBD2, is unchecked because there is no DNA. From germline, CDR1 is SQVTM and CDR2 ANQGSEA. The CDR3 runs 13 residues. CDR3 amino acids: CSVDLAGRYEQYF.

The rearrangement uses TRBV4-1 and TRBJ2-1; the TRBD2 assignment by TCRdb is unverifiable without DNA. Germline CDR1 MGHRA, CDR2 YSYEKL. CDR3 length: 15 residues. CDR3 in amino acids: CASSQAGGDPNEQFF.

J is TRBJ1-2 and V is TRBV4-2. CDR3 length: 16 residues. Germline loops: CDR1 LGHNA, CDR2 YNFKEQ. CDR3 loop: CASSQGYRQPNYGYTF.

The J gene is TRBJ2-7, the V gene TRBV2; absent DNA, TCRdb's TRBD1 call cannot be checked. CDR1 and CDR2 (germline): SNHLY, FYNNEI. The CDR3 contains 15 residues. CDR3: CASRGNRGQDDEQYF.

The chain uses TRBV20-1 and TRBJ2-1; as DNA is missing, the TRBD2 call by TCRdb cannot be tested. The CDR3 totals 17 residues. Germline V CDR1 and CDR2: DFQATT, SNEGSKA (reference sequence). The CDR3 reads CSARNPGSSGDYNEQFF.

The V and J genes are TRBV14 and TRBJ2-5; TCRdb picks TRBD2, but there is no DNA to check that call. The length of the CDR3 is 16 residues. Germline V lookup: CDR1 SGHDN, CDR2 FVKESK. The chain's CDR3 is CASSQTIAGVGETQYF.

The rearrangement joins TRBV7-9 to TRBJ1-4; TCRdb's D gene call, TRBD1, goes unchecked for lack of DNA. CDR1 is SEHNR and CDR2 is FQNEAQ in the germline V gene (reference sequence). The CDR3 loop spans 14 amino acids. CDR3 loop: CASSRLSGNEKLFF.

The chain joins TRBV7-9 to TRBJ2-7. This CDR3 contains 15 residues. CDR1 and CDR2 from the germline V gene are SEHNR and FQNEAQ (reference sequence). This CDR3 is CASSPSTFITYEQYF. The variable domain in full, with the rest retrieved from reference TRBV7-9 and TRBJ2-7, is DTGVSQNPRHKITKRGQNVTFRCDPISEHNRLYWYRQTLGQGPEFLTYFQNEAQLEKSRLLSDRFSAERPKGSFSTLEIQRTEQGDSAMYLCASSPSTFITYEQYFGPGTRLTVT.

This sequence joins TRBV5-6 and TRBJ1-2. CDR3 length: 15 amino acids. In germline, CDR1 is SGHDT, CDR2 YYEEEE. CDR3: CASSLMSGTHYGYTF. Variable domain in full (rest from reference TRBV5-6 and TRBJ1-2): DAGVTQSPTHLIKTRGQQVTLRCSPKSGHDTVSWYQQALGQGPQFIFQYYEEEERQRGNFPDRFSGHQFPNYSSELNVNALLLGDSALYLCASSLMSGTHYGYTFGSGTRLTVV.

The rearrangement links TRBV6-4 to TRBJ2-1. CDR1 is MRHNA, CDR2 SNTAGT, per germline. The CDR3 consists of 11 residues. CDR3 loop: CASSEGREQFF.

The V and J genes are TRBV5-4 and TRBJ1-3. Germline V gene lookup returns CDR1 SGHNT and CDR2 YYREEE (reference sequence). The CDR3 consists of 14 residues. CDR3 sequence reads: CASSSAGSGNTIYF.

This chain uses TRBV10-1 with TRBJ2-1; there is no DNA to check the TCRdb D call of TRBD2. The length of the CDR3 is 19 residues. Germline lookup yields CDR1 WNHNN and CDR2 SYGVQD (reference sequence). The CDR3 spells CASSETATSGSWSYNEQFF.

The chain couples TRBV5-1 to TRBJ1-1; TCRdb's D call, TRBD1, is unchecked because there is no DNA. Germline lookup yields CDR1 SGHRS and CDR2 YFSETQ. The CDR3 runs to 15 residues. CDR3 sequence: CASSPGQAESTEAFF. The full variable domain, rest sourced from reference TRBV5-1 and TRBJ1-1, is KAGVTQTPRYLIKTRGQQVTLSCSPISGHRSVSWYQQTPGQGLQFLFEYFSETQRNKGNFPGRFSGRQFSNSRSEMNVSTLELGDSALYLCASSPGQAESTEAFFGQGTRLTVV.

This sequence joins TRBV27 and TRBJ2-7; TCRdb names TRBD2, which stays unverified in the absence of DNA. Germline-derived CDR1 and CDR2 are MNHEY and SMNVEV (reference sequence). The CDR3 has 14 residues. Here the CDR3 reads CASSLWGGNDEQYF.

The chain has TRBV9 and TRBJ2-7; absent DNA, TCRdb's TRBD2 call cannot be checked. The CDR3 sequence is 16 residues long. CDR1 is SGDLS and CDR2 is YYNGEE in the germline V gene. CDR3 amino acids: CASSGGDGTRGYEQYF.

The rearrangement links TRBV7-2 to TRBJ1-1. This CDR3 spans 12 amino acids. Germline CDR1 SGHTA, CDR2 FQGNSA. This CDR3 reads CASSFANTEAFF.

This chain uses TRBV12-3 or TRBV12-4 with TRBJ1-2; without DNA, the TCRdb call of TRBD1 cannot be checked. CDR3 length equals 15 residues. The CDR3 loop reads CASSPGTGANYGYTF.

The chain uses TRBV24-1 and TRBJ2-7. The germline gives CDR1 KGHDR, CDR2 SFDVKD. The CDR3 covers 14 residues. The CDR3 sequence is CATSPQQRGYEQYF.

The CDR3 loop reads CASRGIGNTIYF. The rearrangement uses TRBV25-1 and TRBJ1-3. This CDR3 has 12 residues. Looked up from germline, CDR1 is MGHDK and CDR2 is SYGVNS.

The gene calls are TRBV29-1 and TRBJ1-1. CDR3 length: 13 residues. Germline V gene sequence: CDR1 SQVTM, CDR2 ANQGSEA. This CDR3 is CSVDTGMNTEAFF.

The CDR3 loop reads CASSVGGVIRELFF. The chain employs TRBV9 and TRBJ2-2; the TRBD1 assignment by TCRdb is unverifiable without DNA. CDR1 and CDR2 (germline): SGDLS, YYNGEE. CDR3 length: 14 amino acids.